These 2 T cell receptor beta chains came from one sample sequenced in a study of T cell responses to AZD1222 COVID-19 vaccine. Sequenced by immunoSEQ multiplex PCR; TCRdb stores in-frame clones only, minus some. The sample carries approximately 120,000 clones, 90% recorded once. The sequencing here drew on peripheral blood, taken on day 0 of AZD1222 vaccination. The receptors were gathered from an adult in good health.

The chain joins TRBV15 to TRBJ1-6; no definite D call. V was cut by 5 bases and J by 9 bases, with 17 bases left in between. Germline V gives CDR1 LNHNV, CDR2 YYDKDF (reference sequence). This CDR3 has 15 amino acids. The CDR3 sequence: CATSPSSRPRSPLHF. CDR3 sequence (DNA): TGTGCCACCAGCCCTTCATCTCGACCTCGTTCACCCCTCCACTTT.

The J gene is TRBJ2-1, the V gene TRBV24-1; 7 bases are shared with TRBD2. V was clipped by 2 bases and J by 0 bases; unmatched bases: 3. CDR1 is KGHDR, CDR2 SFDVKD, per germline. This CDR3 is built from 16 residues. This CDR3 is CATSDSGTNSYNEQFF. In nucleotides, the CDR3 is TGTGCCACCAGTGATTCCGGGACTAACTCCTACAATGAGCAGTTCTTC.